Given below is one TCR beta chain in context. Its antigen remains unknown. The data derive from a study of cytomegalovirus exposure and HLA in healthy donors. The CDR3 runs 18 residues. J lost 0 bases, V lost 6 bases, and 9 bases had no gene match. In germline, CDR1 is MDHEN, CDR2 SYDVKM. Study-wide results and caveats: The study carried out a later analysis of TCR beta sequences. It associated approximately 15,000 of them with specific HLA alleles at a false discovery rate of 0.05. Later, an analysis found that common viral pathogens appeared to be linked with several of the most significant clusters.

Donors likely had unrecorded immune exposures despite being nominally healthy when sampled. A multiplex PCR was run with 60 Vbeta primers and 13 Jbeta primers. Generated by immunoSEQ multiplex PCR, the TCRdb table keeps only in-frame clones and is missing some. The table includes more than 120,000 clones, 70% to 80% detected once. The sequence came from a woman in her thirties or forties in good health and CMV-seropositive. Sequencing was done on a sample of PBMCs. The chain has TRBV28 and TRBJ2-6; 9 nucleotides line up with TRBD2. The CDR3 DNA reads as TGTGCCAGCAGCGCGGGGGGGGATCTCCGCTCTGGGGCCAACGTCCTGACTTTC. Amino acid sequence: CASSAGGDLRSGANVLTF.